These 26 T cell receptor beta chains came from one sample sequenced in a study of blood T cell repertoires in COVID-19. Some clones are missing from TCRdb's copy, which holds only in-frame ones; the method was immunoSEQ multiplex PCR. The top ten hold around 5.8% of the sample, which has about 33,000 clones, around 88% seen once. Sequences were obtained from peripheral blood. The receptors originated from a human donor in a cohort sampled during active COVID-19.

The chain combines TRBV27 with TRBJ2-7; 8 nucleotides align to TRBD2. V dropped 2 bases and J dropped 7; count of bases not matched to a gene: 10. CDR3 length: 15 residues. Germline CDR1 is MNHEY and CDR2 is SMNVEV (reference sequence). The CDR3 protein is CASSLRLAGSGEQYF. The CDR3 nucleotides are TGTGCCAGCAGTTTACGATTAGCGGGATCGGGAGAGCAGTACTTC.

The chain is built from TRBV7-2 and TRBJ2-7, with a weak D call TRBD2 (6 bases). Germline loops: CDR1 SGHTA, CDR2 FQGNSA. The CDR3 spans 16 residues. Trimming stripped 7 bases from V and 4 bases from J, with 23 bases between. The CDR3 DNA reads as TGTGCCAGCAACCCGTCCCCGGGAGCAATTGCTTACGAGCAGTACTTC. Protein: CASNPSPGAIAYEQYF.

This chain uses TRBV28 with TRBJ2-3; no clear D. From germline, CDR1 is MDHEN and CDR2 SYDVKM. V gave up 5 bases and J gave up 0 bases, with 9 bases separating them. This CDR3 has 14 amino acids. The CDR3 DNA sequence: TGTGCCAGCAGTAACAGCCGAAGCACAGATACGCAGTATTTT. It yields the protein CASSNSRSTDTQYF.

The V gene is TRBV5-5, the J gene TRBJ2-7; 9 bases line up with TRBD2. Trimming cost V 4 bases and J 4 bases; bases outside gene matches: 9. Germline loops: CDR1 SGHKS, CDR2 YYEKEE (reference sequence). The CDR3 contains 15 residues. The DNA for the CDR3 is TGTGCCAGCAGCGCCCGGACTAGCGCAATTTACGAGCAGTACTTC. Protein sequence: CASSARTSAIYEQYF.

J is TRBJ2-3 and V is TRBV7-3; TRBD2 agrees at 10 bases. CDR3 length: 16 amino acids. Germline V lookup: CDR1 SGHTA, CDR2 FQGTGA. V lost 5 bases, J lost 6 bases, and 11 bases stayed unmatched. CDR3 sequence: CASSDSGRASVDTQYF. CDR3 bases: TGTGCCAGCAGCGACAGCGGGAGGGCCAGCGTCGATACGCAGTATTTT.

This chain joins TRBV7-3 and TRBJ2-2; 14 bases fit TRBD2. Trimming cost V 1 base and J 5 bases; bases outside gene matches: 12. The CDR3 totals 20 residues. The germline V gene encodes CDR1 SGHTA and CDR2 FQGTGA. CDR3: CASSLRGTGTSGSRTGELFF. In DNA form, the CDR3 reads TGTGCCAGCAGCTTAAGGGGAACCGGGACTAGCGGGAGTCGGACCGGGGAGCTGTTTTTT.

The chain combines TRBV11-3 with TRBJ2-3; D perhaps matches TRBD2 (5 bases). This CDR3 comprises 18 residues. Trimming left V 1 base short and J 0 bases short, with 17 bases between. Germline CDR1 SGHNT, CDR2 YENEEA. The DNA for the CDR3 is TGTGCCAGCAGCTTAGGAGGGAATTACAAACTAAGCACAGATACGCAGTATTTT. Encoded protein: CASSLGGNYKLSTDTQYF. Based on the CDR3 plus reference TRBV11-3 and TRBJ2-3, the full variable domain is EAGVVQSPRYKIIEKKQPVAFWCNPISGHNTLYWYLQNLGQGPELLIRYENEEAVDDSQLPKDRFSAERLKGVDSTLKIQPAELGDSAVYLCASSLGGNYKLSTDTQYFGPGTRLTVL.

The chain couples TRBV28 to TRBJ2-1; the match to TRBD2 covers 9 bases. J gave up 6 bases and V 4 bases, and 16 bases lay outside the gene matches. In germline, CDR1 is MDHEN, CDR2 SYDVKM. The CDR3 covers 18 residues. CDR3 bases: TGTGCCAGCAGTTCCTGGGGGAGGAGCGGGAGGACCCTCAATGAGCAGTTCTTC. Its translation: CASSSWGRSGRTLNEQFF.

The CDR3 sequence is CASSTGTHTGELFF. Written as DNA, the CDR3 is TGTGCCAGCAGCACCGGGACTCACACCGGGGAGCTGTTTTTT. V gene TRBV7-9 combines with J gene TRBJ2-2; D possibly corresponds to TRBD2 (6 bases). The CDR3 is made up of 14 amino acids. In germline, CDR1 is SEHNR, CDR2 FQNEAQ (reference sequence). V lost 5 bases and J 3 bases, leaving 10 bases between the germline ends.

This clone turned up a few times. The chain is built from TRBV7-9 and TRBJ2-1, with 11 bases fitting TRBD1. J was trimmed by 6 bases and V by 4 bases; bases with no gene match: 5. The germline V gene has CDR1 SEHNR and CDR2 FQNEAQ (reference sequence). The CDR3 extends over 15 amino acids. This CDR3 is CASSSYGTGGNEQFF. Written as DNA, the CDR3 is TGTGCCAGCAGCTCATACGGGACAGGGGGCAATGAGCAGTTCTTC. Full variable domain (outside the CDR3, taken from reference TRBV7-9 and TRBJ2-1): DTGVSQNPRHKITKRGQNVTFRCDPISEHNRLYWYRQTLGQGPEFLTYFQNEAQLEKSRLLSDRFSAERPKGSFSTLEIQRTEQGDSAMYLCASSSYGTGGNEQFFGPGTRLTVL.

In DNA form, the CDR3 reads TGTGCCAGTACGGGACTAGCGGAAGAGACCCAGTACTTC. Its protein is CASTGLAEETQYF. The chain recombines TRBV19 with TRBJ2-5; 11 bases map to TRBD2. The CDR3 consists of 13 residues. Germline assignment: CDR1 LNHDA and CDR2 SQIVND (reference sequence). V lost 7 bases to trimming and J lost 3 bases; unmatched junction nucleotides: 1.

The chain combines TRBV6-5 with TRBJ2-7; 8 bases align to TRBD1. Germline loops: CDR1 MNHEY, CDR2 SVGAGI. CDR3 size: 14 residues. The V and J ends lost 8 bases and 2 bases, in that order; junction bases with no gene match: 8. The CDR3 region has the DNA TGTGCCAGCGGGGCAGGGGGCTTCACCTACGAGCAGTACTTC. The encoded protein is CASGAGGFTYEQYF.

The chain joins TRBV5-1 to TRBJ2-7; D is unresolved. Germline-derived CDR1 and CDR2 are SGHRS and YFSETQ. The CDR3 runs to 13 residues. V shed 0 bases and J shed 4 bases, with 8 bases lying between them. This chain's CDR3 is CASSLVSKYEQYF. The CDR3 DNA follows: TGCGCCAGCAGCTTGGTGTCCAAATACGAGCAGTACTTC.

The chain carries TRBV19 and TRBJ2-4, with a weak D call TRBD2 (5 bases). V was trimmed by 8 bases and J by 1 base, leaving 9 bases between them. This CDR3 spans 13 amino acids. The germline V gene encodes CDR1 LNHDA and CDR2 SQIVND (reference sequence). This chain's CDR3 is CASADSAKNIQYF. DNA of the CDR3: TGTGCCAGTGCGGACTCGGCCAAAAACATTCAGTACTTC.

The chain links TRBV19 to TRBJ2-3; D is possibly TRBD2 (6 bases). This CDR3 is 16 amino acids long. Germline V gene data show CDR1 as LNHDA and CDR2 as SQIVND (reference sequence). The V end was cut by 6 bases, the J end by 3 bases, with 19 bases between. The CDR3 protein is CASSTYGGKRTDTQYF. In DNA, the CDR3 is TGTGCCAGTAGCACGTACGGCGGGAAGAGGACAGATACGCAGTATTTT.

The CDR3 sequence is CASSLTGTVREQFF. The CDR3 DNA follows: TGTGCCAGCAGCTTAACGGGGACTGTTAGGGAGCAGTTCTTC. The V call is TRBV7-3, the J call TRBJ2-1, with D maybe TRBD2 (6 bases). The germline gives CDR1 SGHTA, CDR2 FQGTGA. The V and J ends lost 0 bases and 10 bases respectively, with 13 bases between them. This CDR3 has 14 residues.

The chain recombines TRBV15 with TRBJ1-4, with 7 positions matching TRBD1. The ends lost 0 bases at V and 7 bases at J; junction bases unmatched: 8. CDR3 length equals 16 residues. In germline, CDR1 is LNHNV, CDR2 YYDKDF (reference sequence). CDR3 protein: CATSREGGKGREKLFF. In DNA form, the CDR3 reads TGTGCCACCAGCAGAGAAGGGGGCAAAGGGCGTGAAAAACTGTTTTTT.

The chain carries TRBV11-2 and TRBJ2-3; 9 nucleotides align to TRBD2. This CDR3 has 16 amino acids. The V and J ends lost 1 base and 3 bases, in that order; junction bases with no gene match: 5. In germline, CDR1 is SGHAT, CDR2 FQNNGV. This CDR3 is CASSLAGGGATDTQYF. The CDR3, as DNA: TGTGCCAGCAGCTTAGCAGGCGGGGGGGCGACAGATACGCAGTATTTT.

This chain uses TRBV3-1 (or the pseudogene TRBV3-2) with TRBJ1-2; a possible D gene is TRBD1 (6 bases). The CDR3 has 13 amino acids. The V gene's germline CDR1 is LGHDT and CDR2 YNNKEL (reference sequence). The V end was cut by 4 bases, the J end by 0 bases, with 6 bases between. The CDR3 nucleotides are TGTGCCAGCAGCCCAGGGGCTAACTATGGCTACACCTTC. This encodes CASSPGANYGYTF.

The CDR3 loop is CASSGGTAEGYQETQYF. CDR3 DNA sequence: TGTGCCAGCAGTGGCGGGACAGCCGAAGGGTACCAAGAGACCCAGTACTTC. The J gene is TRBJ2-5, the V gene TRBV6-1; the D gene is possibly TRBD1 (7 bases). V was shortened by 4 bases and J by 0 bases, with 18 bases between the two germline ends. This CDR3 region has 17 residues. The germline V gene has CDR1 MNHNS and CDR2 SASEGT.

The chain is built from TRBV10-3 and TRBJ2-7, with 8 bases lining up with TRBD1. Unmatched junction bases numbered 7, after V lost 0 bases and J lost 0 bases. The V gene's germline CDR1 is ENHRY and CDR2 SYGVKD. CDR3 size: 17 residues. CDR3 amino acids: CAISESRGTGHSYEQYF. In nucleotides, the CDR3 is TGTGCCATCAGTGAGTCGAGAGGGACAGGTCACTCCTACGAGCAGTACTTC.

This chain connects TRBV7-8 to TRBJ1-3; TRBD1 matches 7 bases. Germline lookup yields CDR1 SGHVS and CDR2 FQNEAQ. The CDR3 is 15 residues long. Trimming took 4 bases from V and 2 from J; bases not matched to a gene: 5. CDR3 sequence reads: CASSSQGGPGNTIYF. CDR3 DNA sequence: TGTGCCAGCAGCTCGCAGGGGGGACCTGGAAACACCATATATTTT.

J is TRBJ2-1 and V is TRBV25-1; 7 bases fit TRBD2. The junction had 4 bases not matched to a gene; V was cut back by 7 bases and J by 4 bases. Germline V CDR1 and CDR2: MGHDK, SYGVNS. The CDR3 spans 13 residues. CDR3 coding DNA: TGTGCCAGCACTGGGGAGGGTTACAATGAGCAGTTCTTC. Its translation is CASTGEGYNEQFF.

The CDR3 DNA follows: TGTGCCAGTAGTTTGTCGCAAGAGACCCAGTACTTC. This codes for CASSLSQETQYF. This rearrangement joins TRBV19 to TRBJ2-5; D not certain. Germline assignment: CDR1 LNHDA and CDR2 SQIVND (reference sequence). With 5 bases removed from V and 2 bases from J, the gap between germline ends came to 6 bases. The CDR3 is 12 amino acids.

V gene TRBV19 combines with J gene TRBJ1-5; D is possibly TRBD1 (5 bases). Trimming stripped 2 bases from V and 3 bases from J, with 11 bases between. Per the germline V gene, CDR1 is LNHDA and CDR2 is SQIVND (reference sequence). This CDR3 spans 15 amino acids. CDR3 bases: TGTGCCAGTAGTATAAGACAGACCAACAATCAGCCCCAGCATTTT. Its protein is CASSIRQTNNQPQHF.

The table lists this clone with a count of one. The V gene is TRBV29-1, the J gene TRBJ2-1; 7 bases line up with TRBD2. CDR3 length: 15 residues. Trimming took 4 bases from V and 8 from J; bases not matched to a gene: 14. Germline CDR1 reads SQVTM; CDR2 reads ANQGSEA. The DNA of the CDR3 is TGCAGCGTTGGTGGCGGGGAGGGACCTACGGATGAGCAGTTCTTC. This sequence encodes CSVGGGEGPTDEQFF.